The clone carrying this T cell receptor beta chain occurred a few times. The source of the sample is a study of blood T cell repertoires in COVID-19. The wider study: Specimens from acute and convalescent COVID-19 originated in the United States, Italy and Spain. PBMCs, B-cell-depleted T cells, or T cells provided the cDNA or gDNA that made up the material.

Original data processing: Estimation of nucleated cell counts relied on the amplification of reference gene primers. Profiling relied on immunoSEQ multiplex PCR, and the TCRdb table lists in-frame clones only, not all of them. V and J calls and clone size come straight from that table; D and trimming were deduced from the DNA. The top ten hold 9% to 10% of the sample, which has approximately 70,000 clones, around 83% seen once. The length of the CDR3 is 14 residues. With V trimmed by 6 bases and J by 1 base, 5 bases remained unmatched. Germline V gives CDR1 MDHEN, CDR2 SYDVKM. This chain uses TRBV28 with TRBJ1-1; TRBD1 matches at 7 bases. The sample taken for sequencing was peripheral blood. This clonotype was obtained from a woman over 75 with acute or convalescent COVID-19. In DNA form, the CDR3 reads TGTGCCAGCAGGACCCCAGGGGGGAACACTGAAGCTTTCTTT. It specifies CASRTPGGNTEAFF.